The sequence of this T cell receptor beta chain was determined in a study of blood T cell repertoires in COVID-19. Across the whole study: Specimens from acute and convalescent COVID-19 originated in the United States, Italy and Spain. T cells, B-cell-depleted T cells, or PBMCs supplied cDNA or gDNA.

In the original analysis: Using reference gene primer amplification, nucleated cell counts were estimated. Profiling relied on immunoSEQ multiplex PCR, and the TCRdb table lists in-frame clones only, not all of them. For V, J and clone size, that table is used; D and trimming come from the DNA. The sample lists some 400,000 clones, more than 75% seen once, with about 10% in the top ten. V dropped 2 bases and J dropped 1 base, with 7 bases sitting between them. CDR3 length: 14 residues. Germline CDR1 reads MNHNY; CDR2 reads SVGAGI (reference sequence). The sequenced sample consisted of peripheral blood. The clonotype originates from a woman in her twenties or thirties with COVID-19, enrolled during active disease. The V gene is TRBV6-6, the J gene TRBJ2-3, with D possibly being TRBD2 (5 bases). For the CDR3, the DNA is TGTGCCAGCAGTTACGGAGGAGGCACAGATACGCAGTATTTT. Translated, it gives CASSYGGGTDTQYF.